These 23 T cell receptor beta chains share one sample of origin, sequenced in a study of neurological immune-mediated disorders. The sample's time point: technical triplicate 1. TCRdb independently ran MiXCR on the 5' RACE reads; one entry per CDR3 protein. This sample has 35,000 to 40,000 distinct CDR3 sequences, with around 10% found just once. Sequencing was carried out using PBMCs. These TCRs come from a man in his 60s with HTLV-1-associated myelopathy (HAM/TSP).

In this sample, this clonotype turned up many times. This sequence joins TRBV7-9 and TRBJ2-7; 12 bases are a match to TRBD2. The V gene's germline CDR1 is SEHNR and CDR2 FQNEAQ (reference sequence). V lost 5 bases to trimming and J lost 7 bases; unmatched junction nucleotides: 6. The CDR3 totals 14 residues. CDR3 loop: CASSPATSGREQYF. Here the CDR3 DNA reads TGTGCCAGCAGCCCTGCGACTAGCGGGAGAGAGCAGTACTTC.

This clonotype was seen a handful of times. In DNA form, the CDR3 reads TGCAGCGTTACTAGCGGGAGCCTAGGTGAGCAGTTCTTC. This sequence encodes CSVTSGSLGEQFF. The J gene is TRBJ2-1, the V gene TRBV29-1; 11 bases align to TRBD2. V gave up 5 bases and J gave up 9 bases; unmatched junction bases: 6. This CDR3 has 13 amino acids. In germline, CDR1 is SQVTM, CDR2 ANQGSEA.

This clonotype was recorded at least ten times. J is TRBJ2-2 and V is TRBV29-1; D assignment may be TRBD1 or TRBD2 (6 bases each). Trimming removed 4 bases at V and 5 bases at J, with 17 bases between. Per the germline V gene, CDR1 is SQVTM and CDR2 is ANQGSEA. This CDR3 spans 15 amino acids. CDR3 coding DNA: TGCAGCGTTGCCAGTCGGAGGGGGAATACCGGGGAGCTGTTTTTT. Amino acids: CSVASRRGNTGELFF.

This clonotype was observed many times. The chain combines TRBV7-9 with TRBJ2-5; 9 bases are a match to TRBD2. V was pared by 5 bases and J by 4 bases, with 5 bases of the junction left unmatched. The CDR3 has 14 residues. Germline assignment: CDR1 SEHNR and CDR2 FQNEAQ (reference sequence). The CDR3 DNA sequence: TGTGCCAGCAGCCCACTAGCGGGCGCAGAGACCCAGTACTTC. Protein: CASSPLAGAETQYF.

A note on this clonotype: With a much larger clone just one base away, this may be a read error. This chain connects TRBV4-1 to TRBJ2-3; D is unclear. The V gene's germline CDR1 is MGHRA and CDR2 YSYEKL. The CDR3 totals 15 residues. In nucleotides, the CDR3 is TGCGCCAGCAACCAAGATCTGGCAGACACAGATACGCAGTATTTT. Protein: CASNQDLADTDTQYF.

This clonotype showed up many times. The V gene is TRBV12-3 or TRBV12-4, the J gene TRBJ2-2; tentative D call: TRBD1 (6 bases). CDR3 length equals 14 residues. The CDR3 region is CASTGAGVSGELFF. The CDR3 nucleotides are TGTGCTTCTACTGGGGCAGGGGTGTCCGGGGAGCTGTTTTTT.

This clonotype appeared many times. The chain couples TRBV10-2 to TRBJ1-5; D perhaps matches TRBD1 (6 bases). V lost 5 bases and J lost 1, with 9 bases in between. Germline CDR1 WSHSY, CDR2 SAAADI. CDR3 length: 14 residues. The CDR3: CASSTTGSNQPQHF. The CDR3 DNA reads as TGCGCCAGCAGTACTACAGGGAGCAATCAGCCCCAGCATTTT.

In its sample, this clonotype is medium-sized. This chain links TRBV27 with TRBJ1-5; D is uncertain. The CDR3 has 13 residues. The germline V and J ends were trimmed by 2 bases and 3 bases, with 5 bases remaining between them. CDR1 MNHEY and CDR2 SMNVEV come from the germline V gene (reference sequence). The CDR3, as DNA: TGTGCCAGCAGTTTAGAGACCAATCAGCCCCAGCATTTT. This translates into CASSLETNQPQHF.

This clonotype occurred many times. The chain joins TRBV29-1 to TRBJ1-1; D is unclear. The V and J ends lost 1 base and 3 bases respectively, with 6 bases between them. The CDR3 runs 12 residues. Looked up from germline, CDR1 is SQVTM and CDR2 is ANQGSEA. The CDR3 DNA reads as TGCAGCGTTGAAGCACTGGACACTGAAGCTTTCTTT. Residues: CSVEALDTEAFF. The variable domain in full, completed from reference TRBV29-1 and TRBJ1-1, reads SAVISQKPSRDICQRGTSLTIQCQVDSQVTMMFWYRQQPGQSLTLIATANQGSEATYESGFVIDKFPISRPNLTFSTLTVSNMSPEDSSIYLCSVEALDTEAFFGQGTRLTVV.

Many counts were recorded for this clonotype. The V and J genes are TRBV5-6 and TRBJ2-1; no reliable D call. V was pared by 2 bases and J by 9 bases, with 6 bases between. The CDR3 covers 11 residues. Germline CDR1 and CDR2: SGHDT and YYEEEE. The CDR3 bases are TGTGCCAGCAGCTTCGATCTTGAGCAGTTCTTC. Amino acid sequence: CASSFDLEQFF.

In this sample, this clonotype turned up many times. V is TRBV7-8 and J is TRBJ2-3; D not resolved. Between the trimmed V and J ends, which lost 3 bases and 0 bases, there was a span of 7 bases. This CDR3 is 14 amino acids long. Germline CDR1 and CDR2: SGHVS and FQNEAQ. CDR3 nucleotides: TGTGCCAGCAGCTTGGACGGTAGCACAGATACGCAGTATTTT. It codes for CASSLDGSTDTQYF.

There are many counts of this clonotype. The V call is TRBV12-3 or TRBV12-4, the J call TRBJ1-3; D is uncertain. Trimming stripped 6 bases from V and 4 bases from J, with 22 bases between. This CDR3 contains 17 residues. The CDR3 loop is CASSESRATLGGNTIYF. CDR3 DNA: TGTGCCAGCAGCGAATCGAGGGCTACCTTGGGGGGAAACACCATATATTTT.

This clonotype has a count of ten or more. The chain carries TRBV15 and TRBJ2-7; no clear D. There are 16 residues in the CDR3. V was pared by 0 bases and J by 7 bases, with 19 bases between. From germline, CDR1 is LNHNV and CDR2 YYDKDF (reference sequence). As DNA, the CDR3 is TGTGCCACCAGCAGAGAGCTTTCATTAGCCCCTGGAGAGCAGTACTTC. Translation: CATSRELSLAPGEQYF.

The sample holds many counts of this clonotype. The chain is built from TRBV2 and TRBJ2-3, with 10 bases matching TRBD1. Looked up from germline, CDR1 is SNHLY and CDR2 is FYNNEI. This CDR3 region has 15 residues. V lost 4 bases and J lost 0; bases outside the gene matches: 1. The CDR3 sequence: CASSVGQGSTDTQYF. CDR3 bases: TGTGCCAGCAGTGTGGGACAGGGGAGCACAGATACGCAGTATTTT.

This clonotype was counted many times. This rearrangement joins TRBV18 to TRBJ2-1; 7 nucleotides line up with TRBD2. The CDR3 contains 15 residues. The trim removed 4 bases at V and 7 bases at J, leaving 10 bases unmatched. CDR1 is KGHSH and CDR2 is LQKENI in the germline V gene. The CDR3 DNA reads as TGTGCCAGCTCACACGACCGGGACTACAGGAATGAGCAGTTCTTC. Protein: CASSHDRDYRNEQFF.

This clonotype was detected ten times or more. The gene calls are TRBV20-1 and TRBJ1-5, with D possibly matching TRBD1 (5 bases). Trimming removed 0 bases at V and 3 bases at J, with 6 bases between. In germline, CDR1 is DFQATT, CDR2 SNEGSKA (reference sequence). The CDR3 loop spans 13 amino acids. CDR3 residues: CSAREGLNQPQHF. The CDR3, as DNA: TGCAGTGCTAGAGAGGGACTCAATCAGCCCCAGCATTTT.

This clonotype occurred a few times. A much larger clone differs from this one at a single base, so this may be a read error. The V and J genes are TRBV20-1 and TRBJ1-3; D gene unclear. This CDR3 is built from 15 residues. CDR1 and CDR2 from the germline V gene are DFQATT and SNEGSKA (reference sequence). Trimming shortened V by 4 bases and J by 1 base, and 14 bases separated the two germline ends. CDR3 in DNA: TGCAGTGCTATTAGGAGTGGAGCGTCTGGAAACACCATATATTTT. This sequence encodes CSAIRSGASGNTIYF.

This clonotype has at least ten counts. The chain combines TRBV3-1 with TRBJ2-1, with 8 positions matching TRBD2. CDR1 is LGHDT and CDR2 is YNNKEL in the germline V gene (reference sequence). With V trimmed by 8 bases and J by 6 bases, 6 bases remained unmatched. The CDR3 has 13 amino acids. The DNA of the CDR3 is TGTGCCAGCGGGACTAGTTGGCGCAATGAGCAGTTCTTC. This gives the protein CASGTSWRNEQFF.

Comment on this clonotype: A much larger clone differs by one base, so this may be a read error. This rearrangement joins TRBV12-3 or TRBV12-4 to TRBJ2-2, with D hard to call. Trimming shortened V by 4 bases and J by 9 bases, and 9 bases separated the two germline ends. The CDR3 length is 12 residues. CDR3 protein: CASSYGAWELFF. The CDR3, as DNA: TGTGCCAGCAGTTACGGTGCCTGGGAGCTGTTTTTT.

This clonotype has ten or more counts. V and J are TRBV20-1 and TRBJ2-3, with 10 bases fitting TRBD1. The CDR3 covers 14 residues. The germline CDR1 and CDR2 sequences are DFQATT and SNEGSKA (reference sequence). The V gene end was trimmed by 3 bases and the J gene end by 4 bases; junction bases not matched to a gene: 4. CDR3 residues: CSARDGQGADTQYF. CDR3 DNA sequence: TGCAGTGCTAGGGACGGACAGGGGGCAGATACGCAGTATTTT.

In its sample, this clonotype was seen many times. This chain links TRBV2 with TRBJ2-3; the D gene could be TRBD1 or TRBD2 (5 bases each). V was shortened by 6 bases and J by 4 bases, with 14 bases between the two germline ends. Per germline, CDR1 SNHLY and CDR2 FYNNEI. This CDR3 comprises 14 residues. DNA for the CDR3: TGTGCCAGCAGCAGGGACCAAAAAGCAGATACGCAGTATTTT. Translating it yields CASSRDQKADTQYF.

This clonotype was observed at least ten times. One end of the junction is discordant with germline, which a read error may explain. The V and J genes are TRBV9 and TRBJ2-7, with TRBD2 as a possible D gene (6 bases). In germline, CDR1 is SGDLS, CDR2 YYNGEE. This CDR3 region has 15 residues. In DNA, the CDR3 is TGTGCCAGCAGCTCCTCGGGGGACCTCTCCGACGAGCAGTACTTC. Residues: CASSSSGDLSDEQYF.

This chain connects TRBV7-6 to TRBJ2-2; 8 bases map to TRBD2. The CDR3 has 15 amino acids. V was pared by 5 bases and J by 7 bases, with 9 bases of the junction left unmatched. Germline loops: CDR1 SGHVS, CDR2 FNYEAQ. The CDR3 DNA follows: TGTGCCAGCAGCATCGGGAGCGGGGGCATCGGGGAGCTGTTTTTT. Its translation is CASSIGSGGIGELFF. The full variable domain, rest sourced from reference TRBV7-6 and TRBJ2-2, is GAGVSQSPRYKVTKRGQDVALRCDPISGHVSLYWYRQALGQGPEFLTYFNYEAQQDKSGLPNDRFSAERPEGSISTLTIQRTEQRDSAMYRCASSIGSGGIGELFFGEGSRLTVL.